This TCR beta chain was obtained from a study of identical twins. Trimming shortened V by 2 bases and J by 4 bases, and 12 bases separated the two germline ends. CDR1 is MNHEY and CDR2 is SVGAGI in the germline V gene. This CDR3 is built from 15 residues. Study outcomes and limitations: Memory repertoires showed no such pattern, whereas abundant cord blood beta clonotypes carried fewer insertions. Models came in too low on out-of-frame TCR alpha sharing in monozygotic twins. Shared out-of-frame alpha sequences (those common to twins) showed excess low generation probability.

Template switching added a universal primer binding site, and final cDNA carried unique molecular identifiers. TCRdb itself ran the 5' RACE reads through MiXCR, one entry per CDR3 protein. Among hundreds of thousands of distinct CDR3 sequences, about 7.6% were seen once, and the ten largest hold roughly 1.6%. Notes on this clonotype: Its antigen is unidentified.

This same sample was also part of a study on yellow fever vaccine responses in identical twins.

This receptor was taken from a young woman in good health. Sequences were obtained from PBMCs. The chain carries TRBV6-5 and TRBJ1-3; D remains unclear. The CDR3 region has the DNA TGTGCCAGCAGTTACGCGGGTCTCCCAGGAAACACCATATATTTT. Protein product: CASSYAGLPGNTIYF.